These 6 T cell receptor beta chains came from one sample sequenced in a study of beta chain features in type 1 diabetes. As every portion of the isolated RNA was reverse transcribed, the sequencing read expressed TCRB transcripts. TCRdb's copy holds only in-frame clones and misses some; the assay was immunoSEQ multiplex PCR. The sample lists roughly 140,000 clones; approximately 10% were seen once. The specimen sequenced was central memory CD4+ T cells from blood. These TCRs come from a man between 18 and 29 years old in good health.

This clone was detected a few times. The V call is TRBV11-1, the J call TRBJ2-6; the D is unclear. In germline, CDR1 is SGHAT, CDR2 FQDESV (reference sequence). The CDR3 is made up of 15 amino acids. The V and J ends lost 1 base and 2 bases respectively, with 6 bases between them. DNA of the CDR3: TGTGCCAGCAGCTTAGATCATGCTGGGGCCAACGTCCTGACTTTC. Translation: CASSLDHAGANVLTF.

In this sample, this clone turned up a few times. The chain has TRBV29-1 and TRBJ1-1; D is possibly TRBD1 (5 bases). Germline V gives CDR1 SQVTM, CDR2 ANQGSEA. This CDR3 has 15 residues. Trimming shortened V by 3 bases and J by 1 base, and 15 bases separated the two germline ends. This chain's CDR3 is CSVDPRGVANTEAFF. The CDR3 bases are TGCAGCGTTGACCCCCGAGGGGTGGCGAACACTGAAGCTTTCTTT.

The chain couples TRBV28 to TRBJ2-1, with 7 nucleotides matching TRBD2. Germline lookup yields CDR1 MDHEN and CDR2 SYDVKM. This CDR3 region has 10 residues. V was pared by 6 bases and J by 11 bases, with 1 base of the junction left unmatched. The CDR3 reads CASRREKQFF. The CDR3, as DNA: TGTGCCAGCAGGCGGGAGAAGCAGTTCTTC. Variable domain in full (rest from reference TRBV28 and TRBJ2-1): DVKVTQSSRYLVKRTGEKVFLECVQDMDHENMFWYRQDPGLGLRLIYFSYDVKMKEKGDIPEGYSVSREKKERFSLILESASTNQTSMYLCASRREKQFFGPGTRLTVL.

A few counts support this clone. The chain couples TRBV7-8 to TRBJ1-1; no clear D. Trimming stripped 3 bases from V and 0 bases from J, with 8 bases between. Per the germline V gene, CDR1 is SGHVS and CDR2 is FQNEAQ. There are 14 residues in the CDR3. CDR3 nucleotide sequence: TGTGCCAGCAGCTTGGGAGGAATGAACACTGAAGCTTTCTTT. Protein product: CASSLGGMNTEAFF.

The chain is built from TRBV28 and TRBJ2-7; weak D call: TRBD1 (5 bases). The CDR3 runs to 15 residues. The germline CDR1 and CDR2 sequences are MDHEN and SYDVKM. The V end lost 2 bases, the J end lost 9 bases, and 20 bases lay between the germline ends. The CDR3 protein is CASSLVKGKGLRQYF. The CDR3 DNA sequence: TGTGCCAGCAGTTTAGTGAAGGGGAAAGGGCTACGGCAGTACTTC.

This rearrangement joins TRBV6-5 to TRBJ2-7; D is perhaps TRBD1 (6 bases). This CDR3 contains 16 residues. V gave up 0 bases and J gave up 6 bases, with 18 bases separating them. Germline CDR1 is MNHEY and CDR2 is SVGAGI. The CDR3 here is CASSYSMLTGLSEQYF. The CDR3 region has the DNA TGTGCCAGCAGTTACTCGATGCTAACAGGGCTGTCCGAGCAGTACTTC.